What follows are 21 T cell receptor beta chains derived from one specimen sequenced in a study of cytomegalovirus exposure and HLA in healthy donors. The PCR contained 60 Vbeta and 13 Jbeta primers. Repertoires were generated with immunoSEQ multiplex PCR, while TCRdb's copy carries only in-frame clones and drops some. The repertoire has tens of thousands of clones, roughly 77% of them found once; the top ten carry 2% to 2.5%. Sequenced material: PBMCs. These TCRs come from a man aged 40-55 years in good health and CMV-seronegative.

The chain joins TRBV2 to TRBJ1-5; D is uncertain. Germline V gives CDR1 SNHLY, CDR2 FYNNEI. CDR3 length equals 15 residues. The V gene lost 6 bases and the J gene lost 2 bases, with 14 bases spanning the gap. CDR3 nucleotide sequence: TGTGCCAGCAGAGAGGGCCGGGGTGGCAATCAGCCCCAGCATTTT. It yields the protein CASREGRGGNQPQHF.

This rearrangement joins TRBV15 to TRBJ2-7, with D perhaps TRBD1 (5 bases). V shed 0 bases and J shed 4 bases, with 16 bases lying between them. The CDR3 is 16 residues long. Germline V gene data show CDR1 as LNHNV and CDR2 as YYDKDF (reference sequence). The CDR3 bases are TGTGCCACCAGCAGAGACATTGGGGCTTCAGGTTACGAGCAGTACTTC. Residues: CATSRDIGASGYEQYF.

The V call is TRBV5-1, the J call TRBJ1-2; 8 bases agree with TRBD1. The V segment lost 1 base and the J segment 4 bases; nucleotides outside the gene matches: 3. Germline values: CDR1 SGHRS, CDR2 YFSETQ. The CDR3 has 14 residues. The CDR3 nucleotides read TGCGCCAGCAGCTTGACACAGGGGGGCTATGGCTACACCTTC. Encoded protein: CASSLTQGGYGYTF.

The genes are TRBV6-5 and TRBJ1-5, with a weak D call TRBD1 (6 bases). V was trimmed by 7 bases and J by 3 bases, leaving 13 bases between them. This CDR3 contains 14 residues. The germline CDR1 and CDR2 sequences are MNHEY and SVGAGI. CDR3 bases: TGTGCCAGCACTAGGACAGAACCCAATCAGCCCCAGCATTTT. This sequence encodes CASTRTEPNQPQHF.

V and J are TRBV29-1 and TRBJ1-4, with TRBD1 matching over 9 bases. The CDR3 is 14 residues long. Germline CDR1 SQVTM, CDR2 ANQGSEA. The V gene end was trimmed by 5 bases and the J gene end by 6 bases; junction bases not matched to a gene: 7. The CDR3 bases are TGCAGCGTTTATCATACAGGGGGCGATGAAAAACTGTTTTTT. Protein: CSVYHTGGDEKLFF.

The gene calls are TRBV19 and TRBJ1-3, with D possibly TRBD1 on 5 matching bases. V was cut by 3 bases and J by 8 bases, with 17 bases left in between. Germline lookup yields CDR1 LNHDA and CDR2 SQIVND (reference sequence). The CDR3 runs to 15 residues. CDR3 in DNA: TGTGCCAGTAGTATCCAAGGGGTTCTTCGGGACACCATATATTTT. Amino acid sequence: CASSIQGVLRDTIYF. Using reference TRBV19 and TRBJ1-3 for the parts outside the CDR3, the full variable domain is DGGITQSPKYLFRKEGQNVTLSCEQNLNHDAMYWYRQDPGQGLRLIYYSQIVNDFQKGDIAEGYSVSREKKESFPLTVTSAQKNPTAFYLCASSIQGVLRDTIYFGEGSWLTVV.

This chain joins TRBV15 and TRBJ1-3; 8 bases are a match to TRBD1. CDR3 length equals 15 residues. The J segment lost 2 bases and the V segment lost 8 bases, leaving 8 bases of the junction unmatched. Germline values: CDR1 LNHNV, CDR2 YYDKDF (reference sequence). CDR3 bases: TGTGCCACCCGTAAGGACAGGGCTCCTGGAAACACCATATATTTT. It specifies CATRKDRAPGNTIYF.

This sequence joins TRBV5-1 and TRBJ1-1; 9 nucleotides agree with TRBD1. Germline V gene sequence: CDR1 SGHRS, CDR2 YFSETQ. The CDR3 length is 13 residues. The V segment lost 5 bases and the J segment 5 bases; nucleotides outside the gene matches: 4. The CDR3 bases are TGCGCCAGCAGGGACAGGGGTAGGACTGAAGCTTTCTTT. It specifies CASRDRGRTEAFF.

CDR3 region: CAIGGGDQPQHF. The CDR3 DNA reads as TGTGCCATCGGGGGGGGAGATCAGCCCCAGCATTTT. V is TRBV28 and J is TRBJ1-5; maybe TRBD1 (5 bases). The V gene's germline CDR1 is MDHEN and CDR2 SYDVKM. V was shortened by 10 bases and J by 5 bases, with 12 bases between the two germline ends. The CDR3 is made up of 12 amino acids.

The chain joins TRBV6-7 to TRBJ2-5; 9 bases are a match to TRBD1. TRBV6-7 is designated an ORF whose function remains uncertain. V was clipped by 5 bases and J by 3 bases; unmatched bases: 7. The CDR3 is 15 residues long. The CDR3 spells CASSQNRGRKETQYF. CDR3 in DNA: TGTGCCAGCAGTCAAAACAGGGGGCGCAAAGAGACCCAGTACTTC.

This clone was picked up a small number of times. The CDR3 reads CATSGYDRYSGNTIYF. CDR3 sequence (DNA): TGTGCCACCAGCGGATACGACAGGTACTCTGGAAACACCATATATTTT. The gene calls are TRBV15 and TRBJ1-3; D is possibly TRBD1 (6 bases). Germline lookup yields CDR1 LNHNV and CDR2 YYDKDF (reference sequence). V was trimmed by 5 bases and J by 0 bases, leaving 14 bases between them. This CDR3 comprises 16 residues.

The chain employs TRBV30 and TRBJ1-1; TRBD1 might be the D (5 bases). V was clipped by 3 bases and J by 3 bases, with 11 bases between them. The germline V gene encodes CDR1 GTSNPN and CDR2 SVGIG (reference sequence). There are 13 residues in the CDR3. The CDR3 bases are TGTGCCTGGAGCCGACAGAAGGACACTGAAGCTTTCTTT. Translated: CAWSRQKDTEAFF.

This sequence joins TRBV29-1 and TRBJ2-3, with D perhaps TRBD2 (5 bases). V lost 1 base, J lost 2 bases, and 13 bases lay in between. The CDR3 consists of 15 residues. Per germline, CDR1 SQVTM and CDR2 ANQGSEA. CDR3 sequence reads: CSVEGRGEDTDTQYF. CDR3 sequence (DNA): TGCAGCGTTGAAGGACGGGGAGAGGACACAGATACGCAGTATTTT.

This clone showed up just once. This chain links TRBV6-6 with TRBJ2-7; no reliable D call. V lost 5 bases, J lost 0 bases, and 14 bases lay in between. CDR1 is MNHNY and CDR2 is SVGAGI in the germline V gene (reference sequence). CDR3 size: 15 residues. CDR3 residues: CASSQPDWSSYEQYF. As DNA, the CDR3 is TGTGCCAGCAGTCAACCCGACTGGAGCTCCTACGAGCAGTACTTC.

The genes are TRBV9 and TRBJ1-1, with D unclear. Trimming took 0 bases from V and 0 from J, leaving 12 bases between them. The CDR3 covers 16 residues. CDR1 and CDR2 from the germline V gene are SGDLS and YYNGEE. CDR3 sequence: CASSVDPSGVNTEAFF. CDR3 nucleotides: TGTGCCAGCAGCGTAGACCCTTCCGGGGTGAACACTGAAGCTTTCTTT. Variable domain in full (rest from reference TRBV9 and TRBJ1-1): DSGVTQTPKHLITATGQRVTLRCSPRSGDLSVYWYQQSLDQGLQFLIQYYNGEERAKGNILERFSAQQFPDLHSELNLSSLELGDSALYFCASSVDPSGVNTEAFFGQGTRLTVV.

The rearrangement joins TRBV2 to TRBJ1-5; D uncertain. The CDR3 has 14 residues. The V gene's germline CDR1 is SNHLY and CDR2 FYNNEI. V dropped 3 bases and J dropped 1 base, with 7 bases sitting between them. Here the CDR3 DNA reads TGTGCCAGCAGTGACAGGATCAGCAATCAGCCCCAGCATTTT. Translating it yields CASSDRISNQPQHF.

This clone was counted a single time. V gene TRBV5-6 combines with J gene TRBJ1-6; no definite D call. CDR3 length: 13 amino acids. Germline V gene lookup returns CDR1 SGHDT and CDR2 YYEEEE. The V gene lost 4 bases and the J gene lost 8 bases, with 10 bases spanning the gap. This CDR3 is CASSDIGHSPLHF. CDR3 sequence (DNA): TGTGCCAGCAGCGACATAGGTCATTCACCCCTCCACTTT.

The chain carries TRBV6-5 and TRBJ1-4; D uncertain. Germline loops: CDR1 MNHEY, CDR2 SVGAGI. The ends were cut back, 2 bases at V and 8 bases at J, with 18 bases in the middle. The CDR3 loop spans 16 amino acids. CDR3: CASSYMVVQVVEKLFF. CDR3 bases: TGTGCCAGCAGTTACATGGTCGTTCAGGTCGTAGAAAAACTGTTTTTT.

CDR3 region: CASSLGDREYSPLHF. In DNA form, the CDR3 reads TGCGCCAGCAGCTTGGGCGACAGGGAGTATTCACCCCTCCACTTT. The J gene is TRBJ1-6, the V gene TRBV5-1; 7 bases are shared with TRBD1. Trimming cost V 0 bases and J 8 bases; bases outside gene matches: 5. CDR3 size: 15 residues. Germline assignment: CDR1 SGHRS and CDR2 YFSETQ. Combining the CDR3 with reference TRBV5-1 and TRBJ1-6 gives the whole variable domain KAGVTQTPRYLIKTRGQQVTLSCSPISGHRSVSWYQQTPGQGLQFLFEYFSETQRNKGNFPGRFSGRQFSNSRSEMNVSTLELGDSALYLCASSLGDREYSPLHFGNGTRLTVT.

V usage is TRBV6-6 and J usage is TRBJ2-5; unclear D gene. Trimming took 0 bases from V and 4 from J, leaving 12 bases between them. This CDR3 has 15 amino acids. Germline CDR1 MNHNY, CDR2 SVGAGI (reference sequence). As DNA, the CDR3 is TGTGCCAGCAGTTACTCTCGATCAAGAGTAGAGACCCAGTACTTC. Translation gives CASSYSRSRVETQYF.

The gene calls are TRBV7-9 and TRBJ1-5; D may be TRBD1 (6 bases). V was shortened by 5 bases and J by 0 bases, with 8 bases between the two germline ends. The CDR3 is 14 amino acids. The germline CDR1 and CDR2 sequences are SEHNR and FQNEAQ (reference sequence). The CDR3 is CASSRDTSNQPQHF. The CDR3 nucleotides read TGTGCCAGCAGCCGGGACACTAGCAATCAGCCCCAGCATTTT. The whole variable domain, filled in from reference TRBV7-9 and TRBJ1-5, reads DTGVSQNPRHKITKRGQNVTFRCDPISEHNRLYWYRQTLGQGPEFLTYFQNEAQLEKSRLLSDRFSAERPKGSFSTLEIQRTEQGDSAMYLCASSRDTSNQPQHFGDGTRLSIL.